What follows is one TCR beta chain and its context. Antigen unknown. Germline and genes: mouse. Read sequence stops 4 residues before the CDR3 end, and the germline J gene provides the missing end. The data stem from a study of CD8+ T cells in alopecia areata. On the study more broadly: Donor skin was harvested from 6-12-month-old C3H/HeJ mice with spontaneous alopecia and grafted onto approximately 7-11-week-old female C3H/HeJ recipients. Points from the study as a whole: Unlike in mice, where it was clearer, TCR sharing across patients was less clear, possibly HLA-related. Higher clonality than in normal scalp was seen in lesional scalp, especially alopecia totalis/universalis.

The CDR3 totals 14 residues. Germline V gene sequence: CDR1 NNHDY, CDR2 SYVADS. It was cDNA, reverse transcribed from extracted RNA, that served as the sequencing template. Measured with immunoSEQ multiplex PCR; TCRdb has only the in-frame clones, and not every one. The sample counts 90,000 to 130,000 clones, none seen once; the ten largest own about 20%. The chain is built from TRBV13-3 and TRBJ2-7; TRBD2 aligns across 10 bases. The sequence was collected from a C3H/HeJ mouse with alopecia areata. MHC haplotype of the mouse line: H2-k. Sequencing input: lesional skin. CDR3 bases read: TGTGCCAGCAGTGTGACTGGGGGGAGGCAT. Its protein product is CASSVTGGRH. The CDR3, in full, reads CASSVTGGRHEQYF.